This TCR beta chain was sequenced in a study of CD4 and CD8 cells across lung adenocarcinoma regions. The V gene's germline CDR1 is ENHRY and CDR2 SYGVKD. V was trimmed by 10 bases and J by 1 base, leaving 17 bases between them. The CDR3 runs to 15 residues. One entry per CDR3 protein, called by TCRdb with MiXCR from the PCR reads. The repertoire holds about 12,000 distinct CDR3 sequences, approximately 49% seen once, with roughly 33% in the top ten. Samples came from patients with localized non-small cell lung adenocarcinoma. The chain has TRBV10-3 and TRBJ2-1; TRBD1 might be the D (5 bases). This receptor was obtained from a female donor with lung adenocarcinoma. The CD4 and CD8 labels of this study may be unreliable. Sequenced input: CD8+ T cells from the center of a lung tumor. DNA of the CDR3: TGTGCCAACAGGCCCGTGGGCGCATCCTACAATGAGCAGTTCTTC. It yields the protein CANRPVGASYNEQFF.